This T cell receptor beta chain was captured in a study of CD8+CD57+ T cells in acquired aplastic anemia. Genomic DNA templated the TCR beta VDJ and CDR3 profiling. TCRdb re-called the reads through MiXCR, storing one row per CDR3 protein. The top ten clones hold roughly 1.2% of a sample with over 250,000 distinct CDR3 sequences, about three fifths of them seen once. Before being chosen for sequencing, patients had shown CD8+CD57+ cell expansion by flow cytometry. Patients were treatment-naive when blood was sampled. The CDR3 runs to 19 residues. V lost 4 bases and J lost 0, with 24 bases in between. The germline V gene has CDR1 SGHAT and CDR2 FQDESV (reference sequence).

The clonotype comes from a human donor with aplastic anemia. The rearrangement links TRBV11-1 to TRBJ1-1; D is ambiguous. The sequencing input was sorted CD4+, CD8+, or CD8+CD57+ T cells (not recorded which) from PBMCs. CDR3 loop: CASSSGLGTQWQLNTEAFF. CDR3 bases: TGTGCCAGCAGCTCCGGTCTGGGAACGCAGTGGCAGCTGAACACTGAAGCTTTCTTT.